This T cell receptor (beta chain) is from a study of tumor and adjacent non-tumor tissue in lung cancer. About the study: The cohort had roughly 12 adenocarcinoma, a couple of squamous cell and 1 small cell patients.

This clonotype was detected a few times. This sample's RNA came from whole unsorted tissue. The normal lung tissue was taken more than 3 cm from the tumor edge. A modified ARM-PCR protocol with three rounds of nested PCR amplified TCRbeta. MiXCR was run by TCRdb on the multiplex PCR reads, yielding one entry per CDR3 protein. The sample has 40,000 to 45,000 distinct CDR3 sequences, about three fifths seen once. V was shortened by 7 bases and J by 2 bases, with 18 bases between the two germline ends. CDR1 is MDHEN, CDR2 SYDVKM, per germline. This CDR3 contains 15 residues. Sequences were obtained from distant non-tumor lung tissue. The receptor comes from a man aged 50 to 59 with non-small cell lung cancer. The chain links TRBV28 to TRBJ2-7; TRBD1 or TRBD2 may be the D gene (5 bases each). CDR3: CASNSLGDPTYEQYF. CDR3 bases: TGTGCCAGCAACTCCTTGGGGGACCCTACCTACGAGCAGTACTTC.